This T cell receptor (beta chain) was captured in a study of T cells in Graves' hyperthyroidism and ophthalmopathy. Patients aged 18 to 65 had newly diagnosed hyperthyroidism that had lasted under 2 months. PBMCs were collected from a 10 ml volume of fresh peripheral blood. TCR beta CDR3 regions were amplified from RNA transcripts. The TCR CDR3 was amplified in a first-round RT-PCR using the HTBI primer set. One entry per CDR3 protein results from TCRdb running MiXCR on the multiplex PCR reads. Of hundreds of thousands of distinct CDR3 sequences listed, 15% to 18% are singletons. This clonotype was counted ten times or more. Antigen specificity is unknown. Study-wide points: Ophthalmopathy was separated from stable hyperthyroidism by a 13 V-J model.

The sequencing input was blood. The sequence was collected from a woman younger than 30 with Graves' hyperthyroidism.

This CDR3 is CASSLPGTAYNEQFF. The CDR3 nucleotides read TGTGCCAGCAGCTTACCCGGGACAGCCTACAATGAGCAGTTCTTC. The chain couples TRBV7-9 to TRBJ2-1; 7 positions agree with TRBD1. V was clipped by 2 bases and J by 2 bases; unmatched bases: 3. Germline CDR1 SEHNR, CDR2 FQNEAQ (reference sequence). The CDR3 length is 15 residues. Supplemented by reference TRBV7-9 and TRBJ2-1, the full variable domain reads DTGVSQNPRHKITKRGQNVTFRCDPISEHNRLYWYRQTLGQGPEFLTYFQNEAQLEKSRLLSDRFSAERPKGSFSTLEIQRTEQGDSAMYLCASSLPGTAYNEQFFGPGTRLTVL.